The 21 T cell receptor beta chains below come from one sample, sequenced in a study of T-cell memory formation after mild COVID-19. TCRdb processed the 5' RACE reads anew with MiXCR; each CDR3 protein has one entry. This table has about 430,000 distinct CDR3 sequences, roughly 18% appearing once. Sequencing input: PBMCs or a T cell subset sorted from them (not recorded which). All receptors come from a man aged 18-30 years who had mild COVID-19 (a few samples of this study predate the infection). Cell type and time point are not known.

This clonotype was observed at least ten times. The chain joins TRBV6-5 to TRBJ1-5; 7 nucleotides line up with TRBD1. The CDR3 has 14 residues. V trimming: 6 bases; J trimming: 6 bases; junction bases outside the gene matches: 8. Looked up from germline, CDR1 is MNHEY and CDR2 is SVGAGI. CDR3 amino acids: CASRADRDGQPQHF. CDR3 nucleotide sequence: TGTGCCAGCAGAGCCGACAGGGACGGTCAGCCCCAGCATTTT.

V and J are TRBV9 and TRBJ2-1; TRBD2 agrees at 12 bases. The CDR3 covers 14 residues. J lost 13 bases, V lost 0 bases, and 5 bases had no gene match. Per germline, CDR1 SGDLS and CDR2 YYNGEE. CDR3 bases: TGTGCCAGCAGCGTAGGTTCGGGACTAGCGGGTCAGTTCTTC. This translates into CASSVGSGLAGQFF.

This clonotype turned up a few times. The chain is built from TRBV7-9 and TRBJ1-4; the D is unclear. Trimming took off 5 bases at V and 11 bases at J, with 15 bases between the two ends. The length of the CDR3 is 13 residues. Germline CDR1 and CDR2: SEHNR and FQNEAQ (reference sequence). The CDR3 here is CASSHTVEEKLFF. The DNA of the CDR3 is TGTGCCAGCAGCCACACAGTGGAGGAGAAACTGTTTTTT.

The rearrangement links TRBV5-1 to TRBJ1-3; 9 nucleotides line up with TRBD1. J was trimmed by 5 bases and V by 0 bases; bases with no gene match: 3. Germline V lookup: CDR1 SGHRS, CDR2 YFSETQ. There are 15 residues in the CDR3. The CDR3 loop is CASSLGQGDRNTIYF. In nucleotides, the CDR3 is TGCGCCAGCAGCTTGGGACAGGGGGATCGAAACACCATATATTTT.

This clonotype showed up many times. The chain is built from TRBV4-2 and TRBJ1-2; D remains ambiguous. This CDR3 has 11 amino acids. The germline CDR1 and CDR2 sequences are LGHNA and YNFKEQ. Between the trimmed V and J ends, which lost 0 bases and 8 bases, there was a span of 4 bases. The CDR3 is CASSQEAGYTF. The CDR3 DNA reads as TGTGCCAGCAGCCAAGAAGCAGGCTACACCTTC.

Ten or more counts support this clonotype. The chain uses TRBV18 and TRBJ1-6; D is unclear. V lost 3 bases and J lost 8, with 17 bases in between. Germline loops: CDR1 KGHSH, CDR2 LQKENI. The CDR3 sequence is 16 residues long. The CDR3 DNA reads as TGTGCCAGCTCACCGGAGGGTACCGTGAACTATTCACCCCTCCACTTT. Its translation: CASSPEGTVNYSPLHF.

This clonotype was detected a few times. The CDR3 DNA is TGTGCCAGCAGGAGCCAGACAGGGAGTAATTCACCCCTCCACTTT. Its protein product is CASRSQTGSNSPLHF. J is TRBJ1-6 and V is TRBV7-2, with 7 bases lining up with TRBD1. With 6 bases clipped from V and 6 bases from J, the junction kept 8 bases outside the gene matches. Per the germline V gene, CDR1 is SGHTA and CDR2 is FQGNSA. The CDR3 spans 15 residues. Drawing the rest from reference TRBV7-2 and TRBJ1-6, the complete variable domain is GAGVSQSPSNKVTEKGKDVELRCDPISGHTALYWYRQSLGQGLEFLIYFQGNSAPDKSGLPSDRFSAERTGGSVSTLTIQRTQQEDSAVYLCASRSQTGSNSPLHFGNGTRLTVT.

This clonotype was recorded many times. Its ends do not fully match the called genes, so a read error is possible. V and J are TRBV7-7 and TRBJ2-3, with D possibly TRBD2 on 5 matching bases. CDR1 is SSHAT and CDR2 is FNYEAQ in the germline V gene (reference sequence). The CDR3 sequence is 14 residues long. The CDR3 bases are TGTGCTAGCAGCGCAACTAGTTGGGGAGATACGCAGTATTTT. Translation gives CASSATSWGDTQYF.

This chain links TRBV20-1 with TRBJ1-1, with unresolved D. Trimming took off 3 bases at V and 2 bases at J, with 10 bases between the two ends. Germline V gene lookup returns CDR1 DFQATT and CDR2 SNEGSKA (reference sequence). The CDR3 runs 13 residues. The CDR3 protein is CSARHGVNTEAFF. CDR3 bases: TGCAGTGCTAGGCACGGGGTTAACACTGAAGCTTTCTTT.

The rearrangement links TRBV4-1 to TRBJ2-2, with 10 positions matching TRBD1. The CDR3 has 15 residues. V was pared by 4 bases and J by 4 bases, with 3 bases of the junction left unmatched. Germline loops: CDR1 MGHRA, CDR2 YSYEKL. The CDR3 here is CASSPWTGGTGELFF. The DNA for the CDR3 is TGCGCCAGCAGCCCCTGGACAGGGGGCACCGGGGAGCTGTTTTTT.

This clonotype appeared a few times. The chain links TRBV4-1 to TRBJ2-1, with TRBD1 matching over 7 bases. The V segment lost 4 bases and the J segment 9 bases; nucleotides outside the gene matches: 15. The CDR3 runs 16 residues. Per germline, CDR1 MGHRA and CDR2 YSYEKL. The CDR3 here is CASSPTGTVGISEQFF. In nucleotides, the CDR3 is TGCGCCAGCAGCCCCACCGGGACAGTGGGAATTAGTGAGCAGTTCTTC.

J is TRBJ2-6 and V is TRBV10-2, with unresolved D. Germline V lookup: CDR1 WSHSY, CDR2 SAAADI. The CDR3 extends over 16 amino acids. V shed 0 bases and J shed 1 base, with 7 bases lying between them. The CDR3 nucleotides are TGCGCCAGCAGTGAGTCATCGGGTTCTGGGGCCAACGTCCTGACTTTC. It translates to CASSESSGSGANVLTF.

This clonotype was counted between two and nine times. V usage is TRBV7-2 and J usage is TRBJ1-2; TRBD1 is a possible D gene (6 bases). The CDR3 has 16 amino acids. V lost 3 bases, J lost 4 bases, and 18 bases lay in between. Germline V gene sequence: CDR1 SGHTA, CDR2 FQGNSA. CDR3 region: CASSFLTGSFVYGYTF. For the CDR3, the DNA is TGTGCCAGCAGCTTCCTCACAGGGTCTTTTGTCTATGGCTACACCTTC.

This clonotype has more than one count but fewer than ten. This chain uses TRBV4-3 with TRBJ2-7, with D perhaps being TRBD1 or TRBD2 (5 bases each). The germline V gene has CDR1 LGHNA and CDR2 YSLEER. V was cut by 4 bases and J by 5 bases, with 18 bases left in between. CDR3 size: 15 residues. Here the CDR3 reads CASSPEGRGFDEQYF. For the CDR3, the DNA is TGCGCCAGCAGCCCCGAGGGACGGGGATTCGACGAGCAGTACTTC.

This clonotype was counted a few times. The chain employs TRBV28 and TRBJ1-1; 7 nucleotides agree with TRBD1. Per the germline V gene, CDR1 is MDHEN and CDR2 is SYDVKM. With 5 bases clipped from V and 2 bases from J, the junction kept 8 bases outside the gene matches. The CDR3 is 15 residues long. Here the CDR3 DNA reads TGTGCCAGCAGTCCCCACGGGACAGCCAACACTGAAGCTTTCTTT. It encodes CASSPHGTANTEAFF.

The V call is TRBV21-1, the J call TRBJ2-7; the DNA was not compared with TRBD1, the D call given in the table. TRBV21-1 is noted as a pseudogene. CDR3 length: 14 amino acids. CDR3 nucleotide sequence: TGTGCCAGCATCCCTTTTTTCCGGGACAGGGGGGAATACTTC. Its translation is CASIPFFRDRGEYF.

The V and J genes are TRBV14 and TRBJ2-3; no clear D. Germline lookup yields CDR1 SGHDN and CDR2 FVKESK. This CDR3 has 16 amino acids. The V end lost 0 bases, the J end lost 2 bases, and 12 bases lay between the germline ends. The CDR3 protein is CASSQEPFSYTDTQYF. The CDR3 DNA sequence: TGTGCCAGCAGCCAAGAACCGTTCTCCTACACAGATACGCAGTATTTT.

J is TRBJ2-3 and V is TRBV20-1, with 11 bases fitting TRBD2. V shed 3 bases and J 0 bases; nucleotides not matched to a gene: 5. Looked up from germline, CDR1 is DFQATT and CDR2 is SNEGSKA (reference sequence). The CDR3 runs 16 residues. In nucleotides, the CDR3 is TGCAGTGCTAGTCCGACTAGCGGGGCGAGCACAGATACGCAGTATTTT. It translates to CSASPTSGASTDTQYF.

CDR3 bases: TGCAGCGTTGATGAAGTTAATGCGCAGTATTTT. Translation: CSVDEVNAQYF. The rearrangement uses TRBV29-1 and TRBJ2-3; D gene ambiguous. Germline CDR1 and CDR2: SQVTM and ANQGSEA. The germline V and J ends were trimmed by 3 bases and 10 bases, with 11 bases remaining between them. The CDR3 is made up of 11 amino acids.

This clonotype was picked up a small number of times. This chain joins TRBV15 and TRBJ1-4, with TRBD1 matching over 9 bases. Germline V lookup: CDR1 LNHNV, CDR2 YYDKDF (reference sequence). The CDR3 is 17 residues long. V gave up 3 bases and J gave up 5 bases; unmatched junction bases: 10. CDR3 in DNA: TGTGCCACCAGCAGGTCCCGGGACAGGGCCCAGAATGAAAAACTGTTTTTT. Its protein is CATSRSRDRAQNEKLFF. Full variable domain (outside the CDR3, taken from reference TRBV15 and TRBJ1-4): DAMVIQNPRYQVTQFGKPVTLSCSQTLNHNVMYWYQQKSSQAPKLLFHYYDKDFNNEADTPDNFQSRRPNTSFCFLDIRSPGLGDTAMYLCATSRSRDRAQNEKLFFGSGTQLSVL.

The genes are TRBV5-1 and TRBJ2-3; 11 bases are shared with TRBD2. Germline V gene lookup returns CDR1 SGHRS and CDR2 YFSETQ. With V trimmed by 0 bases and J by 3 bases, 6 bases remained unmatched. This CDR3 spans 17 amino acids. The CDR3 DNA follows: TGCGCCAGCAGCTTGGGGTTAGCGGGGGGGCCAACAGATACGCAGTATTTT. Its translation is CASSLGLAGGPTDTQYF.